Below, 28 T cell receptor beta chains from the same sample are listed, as sequenced in a study of blood T cell repertoires in COVID-19. Some clones are missing from TCRdb's copy, which holds only in-frame ones; the method was immunoSEQ multiplex PCR. The data contain over 300,000 clones, roughly 90% of them singletons. Sequencing was performed on peripheral blood. The receptors were sampled from a man younger than 30 with active or convalescent COVID-19.

The sample holds one count of this clone. The V and J genes are TRBV14 and TRBJ2-7; 8 nucleotides align to TRBD1. In germline, CDR1 is SGHDN, CDR2 FVKESK. The trim removed 0 bases at V and 6 bases at J, leaving 1 base unmatched. CDR3 length equals 13 residues. The CDR3 here is CASSQDRGREQYF. The CDR3 DNA is TGTGCCAGCAGCCAAGACAGGGGGCGCGAGCAGTACTTC.

About this clone: The final CDR3 position lacks the conserved phenylalanine or tryptophan, pointing to a likely read error. No DNA is shown, since the ends of the CDR3 on it are uncertain; the CDR3 is the one TCRdb lists. The chain joins TRBV28 to TRBJ1-4; the table's D gene call, TRBD1, was not cross checked with the DNA. Counting both end residues, the CDR3 totals 12 amino acids. Germline CDR1 is MDHEN and CDR2 is SYDVKM. The CDR3 sequence: CASSLPGQPPSC.

A single count supports this clone. The chain joins TRBV5-5 to TRBJ1-1; D possibly corresponds to TRBD1 (5 bases). V was clipped by 3 bases and J by 4 bases, with 16 bases between them. The CDR3 is 15 residues long. The germline V gene has CDR1 SGHKS and CDR2 YYEKEE (reference sequence). CDR3 region: CASSWGRGVGTEAFF. The CDR3 DNA is TGTGCCAGCAGCTGGGGGAGGGGAGTTGGCACTGAAGCTTTCTTT.

The V gene is TRBV6-5, the J gene TRBJ1-1; no clear D gene. The CDR3 has 13 residues. Deletions cut 11 bases from V and 1 base from J, with 14 bases between. The germline CDR1 and CDR2 sequences are MNHEY and SVGAGI. CDR3 DNA sequence: TGTGCCTCTCAATGGGCCTCGAACACTGAAGCTTTCTTT. Translated, it gives CASQWASNTEAFF.

V gene TRBV27 combines with J gene TRBJ1-2; tentative D call: TRBD1 (6 bases). This CDR3 region has 12 residues. The germline V gene encodes CDR1 MNHEY and CDR2 SMNVEV (reference sequence). V was cut by 6 bases and J by 7 bases, with 12 bases left in between. The CDR3 is CASRTQGSGYTF. CDR3 coding DNA: TGTGCCAGCAGGACACAGGGAAGTGGCTACACCTTC.

V gene TRBV28 combines with J gene TRBJ1-5; D unclear. Deletions cut 10 bases from V and 0 bases from J, with 7 bases between. The germline CDR1 and CDR2 sequences are MDHEN and SYDVKM. The CDR3 has 12 residues. The CDR3 here is CAIRVSNQPQHF. As DNA, the CDR3 is TGTGCCATTCGGGTTAGCAATCAGCCCCAGCATTTT.

The chain is built from TRBV10-3 and TRBJ2-1; TRBD2 might be the D (5 bases). Trimming shortened V by 3 bases and J by 9 bases, and 18 bases separated the two germline ends. Germline CDR1 and CDR2: ENHRY and SYGVKD. The CDR3 spans 15 residues. CDR3 amino acids: CAISDSTSQRLEQFF. As DNA, the CDR3 is TGTGCCATCAGTGACTCCACTAGTCAACGCCTTGAGCAGTTCTTC.

The chain couples TRBV10-3 to TRBJ1-1; the D is unclear. Trimming left V 0 bases short and J 0 bases short, with 8 bases between. Germline V gene data show CDR1 as ENHRY and CDR2 as SYGVKD. There are 15 residues in the CDR3. In nucleotides, the CDR3 is TGTGCCATCAGTGAGTCGGCGGGGTTGAACACTGAAGCTTTCTTT. Translating gives CAISESAGLNTEAFF.

In its sample, this clone was seen once. The chain recombines TRBV7-2 with TRBJ2-3; TRBD2 is a possible D gene (5 bases). This CDR3 has 16 residues. Germline-derived CDR1 and CDR2 are SGHTA and FQGNSA. V lost 4 bases and J 6 bases, leaving 20 bases between the germline ends. CDR3 DNA sequence: TGTGCCAGCAGCTCAGTTAGGGAGATGCCTGGGGATACGCAGTATTTT. Encoded protein: CASSSVREMPGDTQYF.

This clone came up a few times. The rearrangement uses TRBV7-3 and TRBJ1-2, with 7 bases fitting TRBD1. The CDR3 length is 14 residues. V dropped 5 bases and J dropped 2; count of bases not matched to a gene: 5. Germline V gene lookup returns CDR1 SGHTA and CDR2 FQGTGA. The CDR3 DNA reads TGTGCCAGCAGCCCACGACAGGGCAACTATGGCTACACCTTC. It encodes CASSPRQGNYGYTF.

The gene calls are TRBV28 and TRBJ2-3; D perhaps matches TRBD2 (5 bases). Trimming took off 8 bases at V and 5 bases at J, with 8 bases between the two ends. CDR1 is MDHEN, CDR2 SYDVKM, per germline. This CDR3 spans 11 amino acids. The CDR3 DNA follows: TGTGCCAGCTCCCGGGAAGATACGCAGTATTTT. Translated, it gives CASSREDTQYF.

This clone has only a few counts. J is TRBJ2-7 and V is TRBV14; TRBD1 might be the D (6 bases). The CDR3 has 14 residues. The ends were cut back, 3 bases at V and 5 bases at J, with 14 bases in the middle. Germline values: CDR1 SGHDN, CDR2 FVKESK. CDR3 bases: TGTGCCAGCAGCCAGATACAGGGCCGTAACGAGCAGTACTTC. Its translation: CASSQIQGRNEQYF.

The V call is TRBV6-2 or TRBV6-3, the J call TRBJ2-2, with D perhaps TRBD1 (5 bases). The CDR3 is 17 amino acids. Trimming took 0 bases from V and 3 from J, leaving 14 bases between them. Germline V gene sequence: CDR1 MNHEY, CDR2 SVGEGT. The CDR3 nucleotides read TGTGCCAGCAGTTACTCGAGAGACAGATCTTACACCGGGGAGCTGTTTTTT. Translating gives CASSYSRDRSYTGELFF.

The chain carries TRBV18 and TRBJ1-1, with 7 bases identical to TRBD1. Germline assignment: CDR1 KGHSH and CDR2 LQKENI. V lost 3 bases and J lost 6; bases outside the gene matches: 10. This CDR3 contains 15 residues. The CDR3 sequence: CASSPRTGVFAEAFF. CDR3 sequence (DNA): TGTGCCAGCTCACCTCGGACAGGAGTTTTTGCTGAAGCTTTCTTT.

V gene TRBV6-5 combines with J gene TRBJ1-5; a weak D match, TRBD1 (6 bases). The CDR3 contains 12 residues. Trimming shortened V by 7 bases and J by 7 bases, and 11 bases separated the two germline ends. The germline V gene encodes CDR1 MNHEY and CDR2 SVGAGI. CDR3 amino acids: CASNQGIQPQHF. CDR3 bases: TGTGCCAGCAACCAGGGGATCCAGCCCCAGCATTTT.

This chain links TRBV6-6 with TRBJ1-6; no firm D call. The CDR3 spans 14 residues. Trimming removed 7 bases from V and 10 bases from J, with 17 bases in between. Germline CDR1 and CDR2: MNHNY and SVGAGI (reference sequence). CDR3 sequence reads: CASILWASGSPLHF. In DNA, the CDR3 is TGTGCCAGCATCCTTTGGGCCTCTGGGTCACCCCTCCACTTT.

The rearrangement links TRBV5-5 to TRBJ2-1; 8 nucleotides match TRBD1. The germline V gene encodes CDR1 SGHKS and CDR2 YYEKEE (reference sequence). This CDR3 has 15 amino acids. After removal of 0 bases from V and 6 bases from J, the junction contained 5 bases not matched to a gene. The CDR3 spells CASSLVGQGSNEQFF. The CDR3 DNA reads TGTGCCAGCAGCTTGGTAGGACAGGGTTCCAATGAGCAGTTCTTC.

In its sample, this clone was seen once. J is TRBJ2-1 and V is TRBV3-1 (or the pseudogene TRBV3-2); maybe TRBD1 (6 bases). CDR3 length: 17 residues. V dropped 4 bases and J dropped 7 bases, with 23 bases sitting between them. The germline CDR1 and CDR2 sequences are LGHDT and YNNKEL (reference sequence). DNA of the CDR3: TGTGCCAGCAGCCCAACTGCAGGGGTGAGTTTATGGAATGAGCAGTTCTTC. Its protein product is CASSPTAGVSLWNEQFF.

Here the CDR3 reads CASSSFTGSSGNTIYF. CDR3 DNA sequence: TGTGCCAGCAGCTCTTTCACAGGGAGCTCTGGAAACACCATATATTTT. V usage is TRBV5-4 and J usage is TRBJ1-3, with D perhaps matching TRBD1 (6 bases). Germline V gives CDR1 SGHNT, CDR2 YYREEE (reference sequence). The V and J ends lost 3 bases and 0 bases respectively, with 13 bases between them. The CDR3 has 16 residues.

This rearrangement joins TRBV4-3 to TRBJ1-5; TRBD1 matches 9 bases. The V gene end was trimmed by 1 base and the J gene end by 0 bases; junction bases not matched to a gene: 7. Germline assignment: CDR1 LGHNA and CDR2 YSLEER. The CDR3 spans 18 residues. The chain's CDR3 is CASSQVLDRGYSNQPQHF. Here the CDR3 DNA reads TGCGCCAGCAGCCAAGTGTTGGACAGGGGCTATAGCAATCAGCCCCAGCATTTT.

CDR3 loop: CASSHQSSRANEKLFF. The CDR3 DNA reads TGTGCCAGCTCACACCAATCGTCCAGGGCCAATGAAAAACTGTTTTTT. This sequence joins TRBV18 and TRBJ1-4; maybe TRBD1 (5 bases). The germline V gene encodes CDR1 KGHSH and CDR2 LQKENI. Trimming pared 4 bases from V and 5 bases from J, leaving 17 bases between. This CDR3 has 16 residues.

In DNA, the CDR3 is TGTGCCAGCAGCGCACTAGTAGGGTCCTACAATGAGCAGTTCTTC. It codes for CASSALVGSYNEQFF. V usage is TRBV7-8 and J usage is TRBJ2-1; perhaps TRBD2 as D (5 bases). CDR1 is SGHVS, CDR2 FQNEAQ, per germline. The CDR3 is 15 amino acids. V dropped 5 bases and J dropped 1 base, with 12 bases sitting between them.

The rearrangement links TRBV18 to TRBJ1-5; TRBD1 might be the D (5 bases). This CDR3 spans 14 amino acids. Trimming removed 3 bases from V and 5 bases from J, with 11 bases in between. CDR1 is KGHSH and CDR2 is LQKENI in the germline V gene. CDR3 in DNA: TGTGCCAGCTCACCCATGGGAGGGGATCAGCCCCAGCATTTT. As protein: CASSPMGGDQPQHF.

The CDR3 DNA sequence: TGTGCCAGCAGCTTAAAATGGACAGGGAGCTCTGGGGCCAACGTCCTGACTTTC. Its translation: CASSLKWTGSSGANVLTF. The gene calls are TRBV7-2 and TRBJ2-6, with 8 positions matching TRBD1. V gave up 2 bases and J gave up 0 bases; unmatched junction bases: 6. The CDR3 contains 18 residues. Looked up from germline, CDR1 is SGHTA and CDR2 is FQGNSA. The full variable domain, in which reference TRBV7-2 and TRBJ2-6 provide the parts outside the CDR3, is GAGVSQSPSNKVTEKGKDVELRCDPISGHTALYWYRQSLGQGLEFLIYFQGNSAPDKSGLPSDRFSAERTGGSVSTLTIQRTQQEDSAVYLCASSLKWTGSSGANVLTFGAGSRLTVL.

The chain joins TRBV7-2 to TRBJ2-7, with TRBD1 matching 7 bases. Trimming removed 5 bases from V and 5 bases from J; junction bases left unmatched: 9. Germline V CDR1 and CDR2: SGHTA, FQGNSA. The CDR3 has 14 amino acids. The CDR3 sequence: CASSPTGVLDEQYF. The CDR3 nucleotides are TGTGCCAGCAGCCCTACAGGGGTCCTGGACGAGCAGTACTTC.

The CDR3 reads CASSHTGLAEAFF. CDR3 nucleotides: TGCGCCAGCAGCCATACAGGGTTGGCTGAAGCTTTCTTT. The chain couples TRBV4-1 to TRBJ1-1, with D tentatively TRBD1 (6 bases). Trimming shortened V by 3 bases and J by 6 bases, and 11 bases separated the two germline ends. This CDR3 has 13 amino acids. The germline V gene has CDR1 MGHRA and CDR2 YSYEKL.

The CDR3 bases are TGTGCCAGCAGTGACAGGGTCGGCAATCAGCCCCAGCATTTT. The encoded protein is CASSDRVGNQPQHF. The chain is built from TRBV28 and TRBJ1-5; TRBD1 matches 7 bases. CDR3 length: 14 amino acids. Per germline, CDR1 MDHEN and CDR2 SYDVKM. J gave up 2 bases and V 5 bases, and 3 bases lay outside the gene matches.

The chain combines TRBV19 with TRBJ1-2; D not resolved. The CDR3 loop spans 12 amino acids. V was clipped by 7 bases and J by 7 bases, with 13 bases between them. Germline V CDR1 and CDR2: LNHDA, SQIVND (reference sequence). CDR3 sequence reads: CASMTGGFGYTF. DNA of the CDR3: TGTGCCAGTATGACTGGAGGGTTTGGCTACACCTTC.